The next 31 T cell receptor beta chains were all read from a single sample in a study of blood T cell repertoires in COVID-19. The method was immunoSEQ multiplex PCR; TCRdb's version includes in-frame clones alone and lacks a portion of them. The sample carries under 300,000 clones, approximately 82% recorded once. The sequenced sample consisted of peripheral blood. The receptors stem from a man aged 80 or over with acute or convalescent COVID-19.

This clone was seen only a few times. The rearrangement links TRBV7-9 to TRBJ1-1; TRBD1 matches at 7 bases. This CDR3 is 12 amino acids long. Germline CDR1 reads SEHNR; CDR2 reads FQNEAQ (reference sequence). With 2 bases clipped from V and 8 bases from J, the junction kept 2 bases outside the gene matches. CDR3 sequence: CASSLPQGEAFF. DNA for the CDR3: TGTGCCAGCAGCTTACCACAGGGGGAAGCTTTCTTT.

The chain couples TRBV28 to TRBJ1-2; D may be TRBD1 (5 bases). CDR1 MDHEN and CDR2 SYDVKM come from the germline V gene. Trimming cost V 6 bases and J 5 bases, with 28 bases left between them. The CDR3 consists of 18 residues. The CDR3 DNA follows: TGTGCCAGCAGGCCTAGGACTCTAATAGGGGACTCCTTATATGGCTACACCTTC. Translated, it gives CASRPRTLIGDSLYGYTF.

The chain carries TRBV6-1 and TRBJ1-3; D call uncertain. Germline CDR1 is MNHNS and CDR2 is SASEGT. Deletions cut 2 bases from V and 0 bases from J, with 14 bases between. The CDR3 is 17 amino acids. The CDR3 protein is CASSETGYLISGNTIYF. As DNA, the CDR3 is TGTGCCAGCAGTGAAACGGGTTACCTAATCTCTGGAAACACCATATATTTT.

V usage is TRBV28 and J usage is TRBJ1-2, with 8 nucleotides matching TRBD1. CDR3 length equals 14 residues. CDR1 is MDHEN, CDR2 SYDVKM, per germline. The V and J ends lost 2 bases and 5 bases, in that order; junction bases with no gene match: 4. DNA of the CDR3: TGTGCCAGCAGTTTAGCAGGGGGCGATTATGGCTACACCTTC. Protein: CASSLAGGDYGYTF.

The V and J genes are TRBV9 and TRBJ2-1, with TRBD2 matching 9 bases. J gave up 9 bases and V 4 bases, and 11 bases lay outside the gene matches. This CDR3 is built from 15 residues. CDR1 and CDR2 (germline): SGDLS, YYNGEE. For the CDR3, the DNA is TGTGCCAGCAGCCCCACCCCGCTAGCGGGGAGTGAGCAGTTCTTC. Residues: CASSPTPLAGSEQFF.

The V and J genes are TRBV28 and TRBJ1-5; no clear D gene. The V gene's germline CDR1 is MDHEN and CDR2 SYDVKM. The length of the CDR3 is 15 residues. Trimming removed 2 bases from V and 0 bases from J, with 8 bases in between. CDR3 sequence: CASSLGGTSNQPQHF. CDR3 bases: TGTGCCAGCAGTTTAGGCGGAACTAGCAATCAGCCCCAGCATTTT. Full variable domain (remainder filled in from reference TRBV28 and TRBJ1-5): DVKVTQSSRYLVKRTGEKVFLECVQDMDHENMFWYRQDPGLGLRLIYFSYDVKMKEKGDIPEGYSVSREKKERFSLILESASTNQTSMYLCASSLGGTSNQPQHFGDGTRLSIL.

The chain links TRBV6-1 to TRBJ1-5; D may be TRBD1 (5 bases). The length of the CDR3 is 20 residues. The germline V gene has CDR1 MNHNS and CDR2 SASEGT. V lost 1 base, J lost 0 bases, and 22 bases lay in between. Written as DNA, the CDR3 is TGTGCCAGCAGTGAAGACAGGAGAACTACCTTCGTCCTTAGCAATCAGCCCCAGCATTTT. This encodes CASSEDRRTTFVLSNQPQHF.

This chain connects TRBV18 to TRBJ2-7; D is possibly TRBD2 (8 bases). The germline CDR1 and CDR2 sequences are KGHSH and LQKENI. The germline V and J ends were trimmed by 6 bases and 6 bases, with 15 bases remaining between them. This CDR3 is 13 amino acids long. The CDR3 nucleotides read TGTGCCAGCTCTGACAGGGCGGGGGGCGAGCAGTACTTC. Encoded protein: CASSDRAGGEQYF.

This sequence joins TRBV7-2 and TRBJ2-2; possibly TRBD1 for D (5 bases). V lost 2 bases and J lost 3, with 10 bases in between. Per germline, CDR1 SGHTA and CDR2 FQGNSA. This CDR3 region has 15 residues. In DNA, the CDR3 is TGTGCCAGCAGCTTACGCAGGGTACACACCGGGGAGCTGTTTTTT. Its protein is CASSLRRVHTGELFF.

The CDR3: CASSPAAPETGNTIYF. CDR3 in DNA: TGTGCCAGCTCACCAGCGGCTCCAGAAACCGGAAACACCATATATTTT. The J gene is TRBJ1-3, the V gene TRBV18; D is ambiguous. CDR1 is KGHSH and CDR2 is LQKENI in the germline V gene. The CDR3 length is 16 residues. V lost 2 bases, J lost 4 bases, and 15 bases lay in between.

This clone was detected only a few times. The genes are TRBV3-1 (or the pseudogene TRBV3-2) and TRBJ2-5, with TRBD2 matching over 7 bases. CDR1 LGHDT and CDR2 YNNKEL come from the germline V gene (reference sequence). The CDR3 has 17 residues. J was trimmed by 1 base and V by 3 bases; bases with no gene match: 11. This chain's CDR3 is CASSQWFQRDSQETQYF. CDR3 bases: TGTGCCAGCAGCCAGTGGTTTCAGCGGGACTCCCAAGAGACCCAGTACTTC.

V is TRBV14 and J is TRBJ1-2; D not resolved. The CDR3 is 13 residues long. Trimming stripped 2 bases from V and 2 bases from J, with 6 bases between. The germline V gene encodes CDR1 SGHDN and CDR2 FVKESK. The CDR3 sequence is CASSQTRNYGYTF. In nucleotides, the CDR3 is TGTGCCAGCAGCCAAACGCGGAACTATGGCTACACCTTC.

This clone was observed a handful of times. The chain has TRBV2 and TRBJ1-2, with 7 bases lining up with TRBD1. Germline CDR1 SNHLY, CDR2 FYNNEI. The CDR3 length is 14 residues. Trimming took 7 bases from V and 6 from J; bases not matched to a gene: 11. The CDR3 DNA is TGTGCCAGCAAATGGACAGGCGGAGTGGATGGCTACACCTTC. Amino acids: CASKWTGGVDGYTF.

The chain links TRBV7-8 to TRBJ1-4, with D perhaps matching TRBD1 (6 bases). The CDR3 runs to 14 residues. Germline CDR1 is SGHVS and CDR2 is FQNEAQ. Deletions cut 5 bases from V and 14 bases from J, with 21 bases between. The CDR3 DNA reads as TGTGCCAGCAGCCCGATTGGACAGCTGAGACGGCTGTTTTTT. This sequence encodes CASSPIGQLRRLFF.

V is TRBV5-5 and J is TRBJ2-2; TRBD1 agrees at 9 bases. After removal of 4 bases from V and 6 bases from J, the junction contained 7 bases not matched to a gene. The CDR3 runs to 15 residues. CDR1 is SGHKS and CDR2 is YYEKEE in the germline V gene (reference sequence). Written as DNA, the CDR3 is TGTGCCAGCAGCACTACAGGGGGCAACCCCGGGGAGCTGTTTTTT. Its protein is CASSTTGGNPGELFF.

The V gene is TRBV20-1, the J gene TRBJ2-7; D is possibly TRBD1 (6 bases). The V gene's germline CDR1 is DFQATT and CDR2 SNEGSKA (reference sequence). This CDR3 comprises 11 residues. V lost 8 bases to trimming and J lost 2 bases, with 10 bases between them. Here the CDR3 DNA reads TGCAGTCCCAGGGGCCCCTACGAGCAGTACTTC. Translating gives CSPRGPYEQYF.

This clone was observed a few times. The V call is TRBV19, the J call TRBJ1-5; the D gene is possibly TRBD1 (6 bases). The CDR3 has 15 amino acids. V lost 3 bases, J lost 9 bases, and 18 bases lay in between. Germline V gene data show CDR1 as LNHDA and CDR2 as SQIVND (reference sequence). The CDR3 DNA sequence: TGTGCCAGTAGTATCCCAGGGGCTGGGAGGGGGCCCCAGCATTTT. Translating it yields CASSIPGAGRGPQHF.

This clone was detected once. The DNA for the CDR3 is TGTGCCATCAGTGAAGACCAGGGGGCCGCCGGGGAGCTGTTTTTT. This translates into CAISEDQGAAGELFF. This chain connects TRBV10-3 to TRBJ2-2; TRBD1 matches at 8 bases. Germline V gene data show CDR1 as ENHRY and CDR2 as SYGVKD. J was trimmed by 6 bases and V by 3 bases; bases with no gene match: 6. CDR3 length: 15 residues.

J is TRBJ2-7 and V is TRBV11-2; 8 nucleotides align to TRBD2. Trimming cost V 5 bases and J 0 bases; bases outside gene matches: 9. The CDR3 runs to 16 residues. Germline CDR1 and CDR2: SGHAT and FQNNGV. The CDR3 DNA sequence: TGTGCCAGCAGCCCGGGGGGGTGGGCTGACTCCTACGAGCAGTACTTC. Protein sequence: CASSPGGWADSYEQYF.

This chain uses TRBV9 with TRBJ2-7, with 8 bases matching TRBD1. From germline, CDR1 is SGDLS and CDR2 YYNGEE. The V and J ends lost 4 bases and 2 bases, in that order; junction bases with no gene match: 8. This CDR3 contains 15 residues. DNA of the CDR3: TGTGCCAGCAGCACACAGGGGGACGTCACCTACGAGCAGTACTTC. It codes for CASSTQGDVTYEQYF.

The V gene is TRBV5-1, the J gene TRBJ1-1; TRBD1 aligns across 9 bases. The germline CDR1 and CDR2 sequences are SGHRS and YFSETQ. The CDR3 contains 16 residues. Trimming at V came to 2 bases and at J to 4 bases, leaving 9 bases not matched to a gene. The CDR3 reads CASSFTLDRGGTEAFF. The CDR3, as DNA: TGCGCCAGCAGCTTCACTTTGGACAGGGGTGGCACTGAAGCTTTCTTT. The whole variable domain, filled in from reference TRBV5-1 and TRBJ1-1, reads KAGVTQTPRYLIKTRGQQVTLSCSPISGHRSVSWYQQTPGQGLQFLFEYFSETQRNKGNFPGRFSGRQFSNSRSEMNVSTLELGDSALYLCASSFTLDRGGTEAFFGQGTRLTVV.

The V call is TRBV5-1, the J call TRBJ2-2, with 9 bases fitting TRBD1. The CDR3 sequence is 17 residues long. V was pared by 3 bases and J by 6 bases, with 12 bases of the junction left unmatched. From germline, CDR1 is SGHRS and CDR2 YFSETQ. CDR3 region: CASSYRRTGADAGELFF. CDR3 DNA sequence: TGCGCCAGCAGCTATCGACGGACAGGGGCGGACGCCGGGGAGCTGTTTTTT.

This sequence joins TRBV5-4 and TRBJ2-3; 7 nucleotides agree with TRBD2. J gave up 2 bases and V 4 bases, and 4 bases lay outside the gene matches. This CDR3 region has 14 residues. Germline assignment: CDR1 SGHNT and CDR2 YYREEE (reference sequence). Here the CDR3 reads CASSTRDYTDTQYF. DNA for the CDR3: TGTGCCAGCAGCACCCGGGACTACACAGATACGCAGTATTTT.

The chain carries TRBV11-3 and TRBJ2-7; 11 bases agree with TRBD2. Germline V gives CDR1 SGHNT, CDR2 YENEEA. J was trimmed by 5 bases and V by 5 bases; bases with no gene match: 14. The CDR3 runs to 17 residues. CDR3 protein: CASSLRRSGRAFHEQYF. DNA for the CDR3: TGTGCCAGCAGCCTGAGACGTAGCGGGAGGGCCTTCCACGAGCAGTACTTC.

The CDR3 DNA reads as TGCAGCGTTGTCAGGGACACGGGCCAGCCCCAGCATTTT. Its translation: CSVVRDTGQPQHF. The gene calls are TRBV29-1 and TRBJ1-5, with TRBD1 as a possible D gene (6 bases). The CDR3 contains 13 residues. V was clipped by 4 bases and J by 7 bases, with 14 bases between them. Germline lookup yields CDR1 SQVTM and CDR2 ANQGSEA.

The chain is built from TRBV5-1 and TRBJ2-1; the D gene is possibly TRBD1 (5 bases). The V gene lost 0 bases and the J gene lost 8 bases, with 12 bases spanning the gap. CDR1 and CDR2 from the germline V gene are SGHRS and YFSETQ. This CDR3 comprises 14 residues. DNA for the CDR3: TGCGCCAGCAGCTTGGCCCCAGGGTTCGATGAGCAGTTCTTC. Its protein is CASSLAPGFDEQFF.

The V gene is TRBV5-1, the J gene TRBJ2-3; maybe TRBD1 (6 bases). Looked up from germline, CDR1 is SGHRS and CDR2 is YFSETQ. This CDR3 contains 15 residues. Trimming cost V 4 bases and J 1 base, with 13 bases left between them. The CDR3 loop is CASSPNRQGTDTQYF. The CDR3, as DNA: TGCGCCAGCAGCCCCAATCGACAGGGCACAGATACGCAGTATTTT. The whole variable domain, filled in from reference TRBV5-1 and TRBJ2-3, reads KAGVTQTPRYLIKTRGQQVTLSCSPISGHRSVSWYQQTPGQGLQFLFEYFSETQRNKGNFPGRFSGRQFSNSRSEMNVSTLELGDSALYLCASSPNRQGTDTQYFGPGTRLTVL.

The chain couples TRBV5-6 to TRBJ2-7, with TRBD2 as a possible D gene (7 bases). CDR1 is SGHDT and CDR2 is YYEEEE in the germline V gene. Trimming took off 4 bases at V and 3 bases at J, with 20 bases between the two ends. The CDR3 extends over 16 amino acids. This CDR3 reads CASSPGGGGSFYEQYF. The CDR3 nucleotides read TGTGCCAGCAGCCCCGGCGGGGGCGGGAGTTTCTACGAGCAGTACTTC.

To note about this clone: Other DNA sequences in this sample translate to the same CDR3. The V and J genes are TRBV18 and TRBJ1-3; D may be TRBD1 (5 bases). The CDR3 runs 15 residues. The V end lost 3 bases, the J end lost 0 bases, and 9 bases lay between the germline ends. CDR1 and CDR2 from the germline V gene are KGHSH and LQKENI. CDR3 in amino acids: CASSPTGSSGNTIYF. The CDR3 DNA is TGTGCCAGCTCACCCACAGGAAGCTCTGGAAACACCATATATTTT.

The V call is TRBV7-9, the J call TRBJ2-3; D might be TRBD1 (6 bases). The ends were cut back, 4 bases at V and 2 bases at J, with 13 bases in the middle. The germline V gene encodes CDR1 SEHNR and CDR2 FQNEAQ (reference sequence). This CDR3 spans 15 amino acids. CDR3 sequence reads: CASSSTGTTTDTQYF. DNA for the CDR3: TGTGCCAGCAGCTCGACCGGGACAACCACAGATACGCAGTATTTT.

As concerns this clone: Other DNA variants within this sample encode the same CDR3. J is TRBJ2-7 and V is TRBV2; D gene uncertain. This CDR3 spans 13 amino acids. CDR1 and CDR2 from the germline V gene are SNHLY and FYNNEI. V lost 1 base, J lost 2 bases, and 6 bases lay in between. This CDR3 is CASSEGPAYEQYF. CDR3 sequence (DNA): TGTGCCAGCAGTGAAGGCCCAGCCTACGAGCAGTACTTC.